The 20 T cell receptor beta chains given below trace back to one sample, sequenced in a study of T cells in Graves' hyperthyroidism and ophthalmopathy. Amplification of TCR beta CDR3 regions was performed using RNA transcripts as template. The HTBI primer set drove a first-round RT-PCR of the TCR CDR3. TCRdb recomputed calls from the multiplex PCR reads with MiXCR, one row per CDR3 protein. Of around 690,000 distinct CDR3 sequences in the sample, 17% were seen once. Sequencing was carried out using blood. These receptors were collected from a man aged 50-59 years with Graves' hyperthyroidism.

The chain combines TRBV15 with TRBJ2-3; TRBD2 aligns across 11 bases. The CDR3 runs to 18 residues. V was pared by 0 bases and J by 2 bases, with 7 bases of the junction left unmatched. The germline gives CDR1 LNHNV, CDR2 YYDKDF (reference sequence). CDR3 sequence reads: CATSRDPASGGLTDTQYF. DNA of the CDR3: TGTGCCACCAGCAGAGACCCCGCTAGCGGGGGGCTCACAGATACGCAGTATTTT.

This clonotype was picked up a small number of times. The V and J genes are TRBV19 and TRBJ2-5, with no clear D. Trimming shortened V by 5 bases and J by 2 bases, and 6 bases separated the two germline ends. CDR3 size: 12 residues. CDR1 is LNHDA and CDR2 is SQIVND in the germline V gene (reference sequence). The CDR3 region has the DNA TGTGCCAGTAGTGCTTTTCAAGAGACCCAGTACTTC. It yields the protein CASSAFQETQYF.

This clonotype was found many times. V and J are TRBV6-5 and TRBJ2-1; 15 bases are a match to TRBD2. This CDR3 region has 19 residues. The germline V gene encodes CDR1 MNHEY and CDR2 SVGAGI. J lost 3 bases, V lost 0 bases, and 6 bases had no gene match. The DNA for the CDR3 is TGTGCCAGCAGTTACTCCGGGACTAGCGGGAGGACGTACTACAATGAGCAGTTCTTC. Its translation is CASSYSGTSGRTYYNEQFF.

This clonotype has at least ten counts. This sequence joins TRBV12-3 or TRBV12-4 and TRBJ2-1; TRBD1 matches at 8 bases. The CDR3 loop spans 14 amino acids. The junction had 7 bases not matched to a gene; V was cut back by 5 bases and J by 7 bases. CDR3 sequence reads: CASSARGRGNEQFF. The CDR3 coding sequence is TGTGCCAGCAGTGCCAGGGGGCGCGGTAATGAGCAGTTCTTC.

This clonotype occurred many times. Here the CDR3 DNA reads TGCGCCAGCAGTGAGTCCGTAATAGGGGGACTGGGCTATGGCTACACCTTC. Translated: CASSESVIGGLGYGYTF. This chain connects TRBV10-2 to TRBJ1-2, with a tentative D call TRBD1 (6 bases). The V end was cut by 0 bases, the J end by 4 bases, with 18 bases between. This CDR3 contains 17 residues. Germline-derived CDR1 and CDR2 are WSHSY and SAAADI.

The J gene is TRBJ2-2, the V gene TRBV10-2, with D possibly TRBD2 on 5 matching bases. This CDR3 comprises 16 residues. V gave up 2 bases and J gave up 6 bases, with 16 bases separating them. Germline lookup yields CDR1 WSHSY and CDR2 SAAADI. The CDR3, as DNA: TGCGCCAGCAGTGAGGGGGAGAGTGTGGTGGCCGGGGAGCTGTTTTTT. It translates to CASSEGESVVAGELFF.

This clonotype was picked up a small number of times. CDR3 region: CASSSAGRRSSYNGYTF. The DNA of the CDR3 is TGTGCCAGCAGTTCTGCCGGGCGTCGGTCCTCGTATAATGGCTACACCTTC. The genes are TRBV28 and TRBJ1-2; D is uncertain. Trimming removed 4 bases from V and 6 bases from J, with 24 bases in between. CDR3 size: 17 residues. Germline V CDR1 and CDR2: MDHEN, SYDVKM.

With regard to this clonotype: Just one base apart from a much larger clone, this may be a read error. V usage is TRBV10-3 and J usage is TRBJ1-2; D is ambiguous. Looked up from germline, CDR1 is ENHRY and CDR2 is SYGVKD. V lost 7 bases to trimming and J lost 4 bases, with 16 bases between them. This CDR3 comprises 14 residues. The CDR3 region is CAITLGGPVYGYTF. DNA of the CDR3: TGTGCCATCACCTTGGGCGGCCCCGTCTATGGCTACACCTTC.

This clonotype occurred many times. CDR3 in amino acids: CSAMGLAGVGDEQFF. The CDR3 coding sequence is TGCAGTGCTATGGGACTAGCGGGAGTAGGAGACGAGCAGTTCTTC. The chain joins TRBV20-1 to TRBJ2-1; 14 bases are a match to TRBD2. Per the germline V gene, CDR1 is DFQATT and CDR2 is SNEGSKA (reference sequence). After removal of 4 bases from V and 10 bases from J, the junction contained 9 bases not matched to a gene. The CDR3 sequence is 15 residues long.

In this sample, this clonotype turned up a few times. This sequence joins TRBV28 and TRBJ2-2; D is unclear. The CDR3 consists of 15 residues. Germline lookup yields CDR1 MDHEN and CDR2 SYDVKM. The V gene lost 6 bases and the J gene lost 5 bases, with 16 bases spanning the gap. The CDR3 bases are TGTGCCAGCAGCCCTGTGGGTTTTGGAACCGGGGAGCTGTTTTTT. Protein: CASSPVGFGTGELFF.

V gene TRBV6-1 combines with J gene TRBJ1-2, with 10 bases fitting TRBD1. Trimming cost V 5 bases and J 2 bases; bases outside gene matches: 5. The CDR3 totals 15 residues. Germline V gives CDR1 MNHNS, CDR2 SASEGT. CDR3 in DNA: TGTGCCAGCAGTACCCCGACAGGGGGCAACTATGGCTACACCTTC. It encodes CASSTPTGGNYGYTF.

The chain combines TRBV18 with TRBJ2-1; TRBD1 matches 9 bases. V was clipped by 5 bases and J by 3 bases; unmatched bases: 14. In germline, CDR1 is KGHSH, CDR2 LQKENI. There are 18 residues in the CDR3. DNA of the CDR3: TGTGCCAGCTCAAGGGACAGGGTTAGTTCGGGAGTCTACAATGAGCAGTTCTTC. It is translated as CASSRDRVSSGVYNEQFF.

This clonotype was detected ten times or more. The chain is built from TRBV12-3 or TRBV12-4 and TRBJ2-6; D unresolved. Trimming took off 3 bases at V and 2 bases at J, with 20 bases between the two ends. The CDR3 spans 19 residues. CDR3: CASSFRVLKISAGANVLTF. The CDR3 nucleotides are TGTGCCAGCAGTTTCCGGGTGCTGAAAATCAGCGCTGGGGCCAACGTCCTGACTTTC.

Ten or more counts support this clonotype. The chain joins TRBV7-3 to TRBJ1-1, with a possible D match to TRBD1 (5 bases). Germline lookup yields CDR1 SGHTA and CDR2 FQGTGA. This CDR3 has 14 residues. V lost 5 bases and J lost 4, with 14 bases in between. CDR3 amino acids: CASSPDPRGTEAFF. CDR3 in DNA: TGTGCCAGCAGCCCCGACCCTAGGGGCACTGAAGCTTTCTTT. Full variable domain (missing parts from reference TRBV7-3 and TRBJ1-1): GAGVSQTPSNKVTEKGKYVELRCDPISGHTALYWYRQSLGQGPEFLIYFQGTGAADDSGLPNDRFFAVRPEGSVSTLKIQRTERGDSAVYLCASSPDPRGTEAFFGQGTRLTVV.

The chain uses TRBV10-1 and TRBJ2-7; D is ambiguous. This CDR3 is built from 9 residues. In germline, CDR1 is WNHNN, CDR2 SYGVQD (reference sequence). Trimming took off 7 bases at V and 4 bases at J, with 2 bases between the two ends. For the CDR3, the DNA is TGCGCCAGCAAATACGAGCAGTACTTC. Translated, it gives CASKYEQYF.

This clonotype was seen at least ten times. This sequence joins TRBV9 and TRBJ2-5; maybe TRBD2 (5 bases). The CDR3 length is 16 residues. Trimming cost V 0 bases and J 1 base, with 13 bases left between them. Germline lookup yields CDR1 SGDLS and CDR2 YYNGEE. CDR3 in amino acids: CASSVVLLGAQETQYF. The CDR3 nucleotides read TGTGCCAGCAGCGTAGTCCTACTGGGAGCCCAAGAGACCCAGTACTTC.

This clonotype has at least ten counts. CDR3 DNA: TGTGCCAGCAGTGCCTTCTTCCAAGAGACCCAGTACTTC. As protein: CASSAFFQETQYF. J is TRBJ2-5 and V is TRBV2; unclear D gene. Trimming removed 4 bases from V and 1 base from J, with 7 bases in between. Germline lookup yields CDR1 SNHLY and CDR2 FYNNEI. The CDR3 consists of 13 residues.

This chain uses TRBV4-1 with TRBJ1-1, with D maybe TRBD1 (6 bases). The length of the CDR3 is 15 residues. The V gene lost 0 bases and the J gene lost 4 bases, with 12 bases spanning the gap. The germline gives CDR1 MGHRA, CDR2 YSYEKL. CDR3 residues: CASSQDGGASTEAFF. The CDR3 DNA follows: TGCGCCAGCAGCCAAGATGGGGGGGCGAGCACTGAAGCTTTCTTT.

In this sample, this clonotype turned up many times. The rearrangement joins TRBV7-2 to TRBJ2-3; the match to TRBD2 covers 7 bases. V shed 4 bases and J 4 bases; nucleotides not matched to a gene: 8. Germline CDR1 is SGHTA and CDR2 is FQGNSA. This CDR3 comprises 15 residues. In DNA form, the CDR3 reads TGTGCCAGCAGCTGGGGTGGACTAGAGTCAGATACGCAGTATTTT. Its protein product is CASSWGGLESDTQYF.

This clonotype has at least ten counts. It may be a read error: a sequence one base away is much more abundant. The chain uses TRBV28 and TRBJ2-1; the match to TRBD2 covers 11 bases. This CDR3 spans 16 amino acids. The V segment lost 6 bases and the J segment 0 bases; nucleotides outside the gene matches: 4. Germline V CDR1 and CDR2: MDHEN, SYDVKM. The CDR3 sequence is CASRVTSGASYNEQFF. DNA of the CDR3: TGTGCCAGCAGAGTGACTAGCGGGGCCTCCTACAATGAGCAGTTCTTC. Full variable domain (outside the CDR3, taken from reference TRBV28 and TRBJ2-1): DVKVTQSSRYLVKRTGEKVFLECVQDMDHENMFWYRQDPGLGLRLIYFSYDVKMKEKGDIPEGYSVSREKKERFSLILESASTNQTSMYLCASRVTSGASYNEQFFGPGTRLTVL.